This TCR beta chain is from a study of blood T cell repertoires in COVID-19. Generated by immunoSEQ multiplex PCR, the TCRdb table keeps only in-frame clones and is missing some. This sample has 150,000 to 200,000 clones, with around 83% found just once. Germline CDR1 and CDR2: LGHNA and YSLEER. The CDR3 totals 15 residues. Trimming removed 4 bases at V and 11 bases at J, with 23 bases between. The sequence came from a woman aged 65 to 85 with COVID-19, enrolled during active disease. This chain links TRBV4-3 with TRBJ1-1; the D is unclear. The sample comprised peripheral blood. The CDR3 sequence is CASSRFYAVEFFAFF. Written as DNA, the CDR3 is TGCGCCAGCAGCCGTTTTTACGCCGTTGAGTTTTTTGCTTTCTTT.